Listed below are T cell receptor beta chains from one sample, sequenced in a study of CD8 T cells in ankylosing spondylitis. Using its own MiXCR run on the 5' RACE reads, TCRdb lists one record per CDR3 protein. The table records 250,000 to 350,000 distinct CDR3 sequences, roughly 20% of them present only once. Sample: blood, either unsorted or a sorted T cell fraction (not recorded which). The receptors were gathered from a male donor with ankylosing spondylitis or in good health (not recorded which). CDR3s leave out the opening cysteine and the closing phenylalanine or tryptophan. The size field is filled for only some rows; it gives once, few, many or a size class.

TRBJ2-2	many	TRBV7-2	ASSQTARTNTGELF
TRBJ2-1	-	TRBV12-3/TRBV12-4	ASSRWHNEQF
TRBJ2-4	-	TRBV28	ASSPGQGNIQY
TRBJ2-3	few	TRBV10-3	AISESWTSGGADTQY
TRBJ2-2	few	TRBV2	ASRDRGGGELF
TRBJ2-1	-	TRBV10-1	ASSGPDRDGPEQF
TRBJ2-3	-	TRBV5-1	ASSIDGTSTDTQY
TRBJ2-3	-	TRBV12-3/TRBV12-4	ASSLFGGSTDTQY
TRBJ2-3	-	TRBV3-1	ASSHPGPGGGTDTQY
TRBJ2-2	-	TRBV3-1	ASSPPGSNTGELF
TRBJ1-1	-	TRBV15	ATSRGGPTGTEAF
TRBJ2-1	-	TRBV10-3	AISLSGSGNNEQF
TRBJ2-5	-	TRBV3-1	VSSQGWGETQY
TRBJ2-5	-	TRBV10-3	AIGEQGRETQY
TRBJ2-5	many	TRBV2	ASSRGGRETQY
TRBJ2-5	few	TRBV5-1	ASSLVDGRAGETQY
TRBJ2-1	-	TRBV5-1	ASSRGQGAKYDYNEQF
TRBJ2-1	-	TRBV9	ASSALAGGSYNEQF
TRBJ2-1	-	TRBV12-3/TRBV12-4	ASSPRFGFERYNEQF
TRBJ1-4	-	TRBV5-1	ASSLTGTGVDEKLF
TRBJ1-5	many	TRBV4-2	ASSQIDPGQSNQPQH
TRBJ1-5	-	TRBV12-3/TRBV12-4	ASSLATANQPQH
TRBJ2-1	-	TRBV5-1	ASRPGQTGREQF
TRBJ2-5	once	TRBV27	ASSNTGLGLQETQY
TRBJ2-3	-	TRBV11-2	ASSLGTSWNTDTQY
TRBJ1-5	-	TRBV2	ASSRDSTGNQPQH
TRBJ1-5	-	TRBV10-3	AISESEDQPQH
TRBJ2-1	many	TRBV12-3/TRBV12-4	ASRLGTGYNEQF
TRBJ1-1	-	TRBV20-1	SAGGVRNSEAF
TRBJ2-3	few	TRBV12-3/TRBV12-4	ASSLEVGTGVDTQY
TRBJ2-3	-	TRBV24-1	ATSDFLSADTQY
TRBJ1-5	-	TRBV5-1	ASSRTGDSNQPQH
TRBJ1-1	-	TRBV3-1	ASSPSRAPLNTEAF
TRBJ2-4	few	TRBV28	ASSPAGTGGIQY
TRBJ2-3	many	TRBV29-1	SLQPSGRAGDTQY
TRBJ1-2	-	TRBV29-1	SVEDPRYGYT
TRBJ1-1	-	TRBV12-3/TRBV12-4	ASSLRQTMNTEAF
TRBJ2-1	few	TRBV20-1	SARDGRI
TRBJ2-4	-	TRBV20-1	SALDSASKNIQY
TRBJ2-2	-	TRBV28	ASRPGDTGELF
TRBJ2-2	-	TRBV11-2	ASSLNSPVAGVGELF
TRBJ2-1	-	TRBV7-8	ASSLVVSGQGAQNEQF
TRBJ2-3	few	TRBV5-1	ASSPGFRQKSSTDTQY
TRBJ1-2	-	TRBV6-1	ASSSFGDYGYT
TRBJ1-2	-	TRBV29-1	SAGGVRGYGYT
TRBJ2-1	-	TRBV20-1	SASPGGASTEQF
TRBJ1-2	many	TRBV6-2/TRBV6-3	ASSYTGQGLNYGYT
TRBJ2-5	few	TRBV15	ATSRASGSRETQY
TRBJ1-5	-	TRBV27	ASSGTGPSNQPQH
TRBJ1-2	few	TRBV20-1	SARDLNGLVGGYT
TRBJ1-2	few	TRBV5-1	ASSLGGGDVYGYT
TRBJ1-4	few	TRBV5-1	ASSLASGPTNEKLF
TRBJ2-3	-	TRBV10-3	AISRTDTQY
TRBJ2-1	few	TRBV4-2	ASSQDWLSRNEQF